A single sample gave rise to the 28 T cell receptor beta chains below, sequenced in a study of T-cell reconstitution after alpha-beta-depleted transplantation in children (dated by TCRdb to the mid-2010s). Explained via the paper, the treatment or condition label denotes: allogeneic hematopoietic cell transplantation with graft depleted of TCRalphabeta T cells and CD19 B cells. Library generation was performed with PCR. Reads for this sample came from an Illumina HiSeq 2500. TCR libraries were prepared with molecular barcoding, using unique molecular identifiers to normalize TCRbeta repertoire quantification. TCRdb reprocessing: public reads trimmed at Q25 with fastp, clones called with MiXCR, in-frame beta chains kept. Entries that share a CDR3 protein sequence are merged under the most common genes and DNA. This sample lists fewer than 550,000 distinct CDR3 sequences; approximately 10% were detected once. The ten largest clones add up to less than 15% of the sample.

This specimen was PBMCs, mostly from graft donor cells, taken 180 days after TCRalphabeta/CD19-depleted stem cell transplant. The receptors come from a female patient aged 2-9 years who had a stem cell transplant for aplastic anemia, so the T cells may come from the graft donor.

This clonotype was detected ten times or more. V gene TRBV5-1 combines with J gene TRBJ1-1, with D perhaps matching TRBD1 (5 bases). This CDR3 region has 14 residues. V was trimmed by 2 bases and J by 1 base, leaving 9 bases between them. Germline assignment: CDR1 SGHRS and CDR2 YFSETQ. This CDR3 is CASSLGDGNTEAFF. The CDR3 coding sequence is TGCGCCAGCAGCTTAGGGGACGGGAACACTGAAGCTTTCTTT.

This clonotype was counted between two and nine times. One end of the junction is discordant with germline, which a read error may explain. The chain's CDR3 is CASSLHGTAIF. Written as DNA, the CDR3 is TGTGCCAGCAGCCTACACGGGACAGCCATCTTC. The chain employs TRBV28 and TRBJ2-7; 7 bases agree with TRBD1. The CDR3 has 11 amino acids. Germline CDR1 reads MDHEN; CDR2 reads SYDVKM. Complete variable domain (other parts from reference TRBV28 and TRBJ2-7): DVKVTQSSRYLVKRTGEKVFLECVQDMDHENMFWYRQDPGLGLRLIYFSYDVKMKEKGDIPEGYSVSREKKERFSLILESASTNQTSMYLCASSLHGTAIFGPGTRLTVT.

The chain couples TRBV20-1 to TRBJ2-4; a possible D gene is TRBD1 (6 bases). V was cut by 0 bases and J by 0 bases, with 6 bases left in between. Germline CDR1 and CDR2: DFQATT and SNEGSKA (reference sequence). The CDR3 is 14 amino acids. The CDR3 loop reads CSAREGAAKNIQYF. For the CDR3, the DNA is TGCAGTGCTAGAGAGGGGGCAGCCAAAAACATTCAGTACTTC.

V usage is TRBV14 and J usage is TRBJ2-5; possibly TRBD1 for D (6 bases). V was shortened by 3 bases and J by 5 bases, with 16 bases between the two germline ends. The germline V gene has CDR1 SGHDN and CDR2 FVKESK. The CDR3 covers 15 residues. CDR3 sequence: CASSHLPGALETQYF. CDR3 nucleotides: TGTGCCAGCAGCCATCTTCCAGGGGCCTTGGAGACCCAGTACTTC.

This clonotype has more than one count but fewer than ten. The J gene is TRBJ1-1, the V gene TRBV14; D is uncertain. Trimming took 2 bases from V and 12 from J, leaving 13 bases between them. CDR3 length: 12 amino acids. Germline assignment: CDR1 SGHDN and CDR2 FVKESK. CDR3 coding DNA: TGTGCCAGCAGCCAATGGCCGCTGGCGACTTTCTTT. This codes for CASSQWPLATFF.

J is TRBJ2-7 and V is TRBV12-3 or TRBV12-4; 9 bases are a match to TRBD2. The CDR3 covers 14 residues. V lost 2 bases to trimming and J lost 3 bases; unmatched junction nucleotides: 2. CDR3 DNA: TGTGCCAGCAGTTTACGCGGGAGGGTCTACGAGCAGTACTTC. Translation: CASSLRGRVYEQYF.

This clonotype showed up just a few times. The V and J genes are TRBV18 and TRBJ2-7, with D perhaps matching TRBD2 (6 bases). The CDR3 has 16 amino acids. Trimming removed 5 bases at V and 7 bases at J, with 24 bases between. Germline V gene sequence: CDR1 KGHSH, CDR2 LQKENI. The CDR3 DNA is TGTGCCAGCTCATCCGGATGGGACTCTTTCCCTGGGGAGCAGTACTTC. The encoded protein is CASSSGWDSFPGEQYF. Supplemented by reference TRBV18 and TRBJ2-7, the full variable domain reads NAGVMQNPRHLVRRRGQEARLRCSPMKGHSHVYWYRQLPEEGLKFMVYLQKENIIDESGMPKERFSAEFPKEGPSILRIQQVVRGDSAAYFCASSSGWDSFPGEQYFGPGTRLTVT.

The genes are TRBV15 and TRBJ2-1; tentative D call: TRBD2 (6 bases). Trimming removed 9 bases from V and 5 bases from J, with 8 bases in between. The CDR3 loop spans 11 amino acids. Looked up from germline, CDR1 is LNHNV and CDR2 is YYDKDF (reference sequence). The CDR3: CATGGDNEQFF. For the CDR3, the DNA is TGTGCCACGGGCGGGGACAATGAGCAGTTCTTC.

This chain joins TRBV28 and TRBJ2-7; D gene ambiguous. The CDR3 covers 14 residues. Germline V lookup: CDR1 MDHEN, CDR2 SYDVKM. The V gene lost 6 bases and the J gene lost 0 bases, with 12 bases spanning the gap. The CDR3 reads CASSPPVSSYEQYF. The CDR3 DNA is TGTGCCAGCAGCCCCCCCGTGAGCTCCTACGAGCAGTACTTC.

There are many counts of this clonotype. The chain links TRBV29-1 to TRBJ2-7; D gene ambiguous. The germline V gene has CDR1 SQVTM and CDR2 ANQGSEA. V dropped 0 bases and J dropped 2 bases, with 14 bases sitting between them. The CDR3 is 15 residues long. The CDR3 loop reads CSVEDLKGRAYEQYF. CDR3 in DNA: TGCAGCGTTGAAGATCTTAAGGGCAGAGCCTACGAGCAGTACTTC.

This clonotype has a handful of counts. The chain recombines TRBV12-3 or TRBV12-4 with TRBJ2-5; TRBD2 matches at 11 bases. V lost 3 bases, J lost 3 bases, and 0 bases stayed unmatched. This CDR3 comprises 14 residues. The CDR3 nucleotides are TGTGCCAGCAGTTTTAGCGGGAGGGAAGAGACCCAGTACTTC. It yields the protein CASSFSGREETQYF.

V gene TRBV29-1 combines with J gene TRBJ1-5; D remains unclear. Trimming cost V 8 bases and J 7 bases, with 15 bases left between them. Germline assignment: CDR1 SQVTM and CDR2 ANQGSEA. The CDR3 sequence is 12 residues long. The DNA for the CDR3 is TGCAGCATCGGGAACGAGGGCCAGCCCCAGCATTTT. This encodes CSIGNEGQPQHF.

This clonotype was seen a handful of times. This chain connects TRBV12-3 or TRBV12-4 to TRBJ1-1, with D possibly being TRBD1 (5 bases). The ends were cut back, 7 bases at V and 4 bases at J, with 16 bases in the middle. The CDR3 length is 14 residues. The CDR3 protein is CASTEAGPFTEAFF. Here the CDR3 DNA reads TGTGCCAGCACAGAAGCGGGACCGTTCACTGAAGCTTTCTTT.

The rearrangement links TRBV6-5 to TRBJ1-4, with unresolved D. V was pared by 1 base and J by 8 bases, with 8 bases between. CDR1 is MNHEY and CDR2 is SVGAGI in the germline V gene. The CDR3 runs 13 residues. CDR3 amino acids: CASSYLRREKLFF. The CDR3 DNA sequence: TGTGCCAGCAGTTACTTGCGACGGGAAAAACTGTTTTTT.

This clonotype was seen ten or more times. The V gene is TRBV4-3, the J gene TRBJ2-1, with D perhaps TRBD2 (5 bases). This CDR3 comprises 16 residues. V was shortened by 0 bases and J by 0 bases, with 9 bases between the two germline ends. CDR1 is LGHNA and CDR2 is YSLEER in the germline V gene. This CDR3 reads CASSQDTAGSYNEQFF. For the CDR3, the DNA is TGCGCCAGCAGCCAAGATACGGCGGGCTCCTACAATGAGCAGTTCTTC.

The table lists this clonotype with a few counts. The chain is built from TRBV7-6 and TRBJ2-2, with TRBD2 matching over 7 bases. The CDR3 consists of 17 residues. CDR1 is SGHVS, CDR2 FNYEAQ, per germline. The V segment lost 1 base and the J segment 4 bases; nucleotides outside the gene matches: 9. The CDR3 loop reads CASSLGWRGSVTGELFF. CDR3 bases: TGTGCCAGCAGCTTAGGGTGGCGCGGGAGTGTCACCGGGGAGCTGTTTTTT.

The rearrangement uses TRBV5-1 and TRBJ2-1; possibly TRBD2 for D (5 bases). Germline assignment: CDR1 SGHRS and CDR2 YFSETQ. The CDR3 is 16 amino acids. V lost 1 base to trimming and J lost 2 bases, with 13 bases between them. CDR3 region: CASSLTFWRTYNEQFF. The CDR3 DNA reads TGCGCCAGCAGCTTGACATTTTGGAGGACCTACAATGAGCAGTTCTTC.

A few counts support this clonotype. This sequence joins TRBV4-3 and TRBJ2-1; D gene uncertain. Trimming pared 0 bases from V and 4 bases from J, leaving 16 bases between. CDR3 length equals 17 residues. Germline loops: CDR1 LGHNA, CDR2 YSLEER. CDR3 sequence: CASSQETHYDKYNEQFF. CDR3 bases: TGCGCCAGCAGCCAAGAGACCCACTACGACAAGTACAATGAGCAGTTCTTC.

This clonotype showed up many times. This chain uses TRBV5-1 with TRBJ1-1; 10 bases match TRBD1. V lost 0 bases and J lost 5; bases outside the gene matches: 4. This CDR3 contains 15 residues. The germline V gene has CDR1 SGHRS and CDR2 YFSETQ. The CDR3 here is CASSLETGGWTEAFF. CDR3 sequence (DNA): TGCGCCAGCAGCTTGGAGACAGGGGGCTGGACTGAAGCTTTCTTT.

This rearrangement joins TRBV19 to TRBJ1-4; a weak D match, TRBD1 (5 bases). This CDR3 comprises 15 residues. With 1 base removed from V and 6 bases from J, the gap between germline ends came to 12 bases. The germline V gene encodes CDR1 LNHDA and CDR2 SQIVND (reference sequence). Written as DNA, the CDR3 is TGTGCCAGTAGTATAGGGGGGACGTCGTATGAAAAACTGTTTTTT. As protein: CASSIGGTSYEKLFF.

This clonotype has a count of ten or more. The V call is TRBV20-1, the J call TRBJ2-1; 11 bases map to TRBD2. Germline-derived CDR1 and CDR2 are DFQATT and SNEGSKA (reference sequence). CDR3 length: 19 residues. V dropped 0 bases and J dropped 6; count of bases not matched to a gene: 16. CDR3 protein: CSARDLGTSGVQSGNEQFF. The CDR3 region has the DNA TGCAGTGCTAGAGATTTAGGGACTAGCGGAGTTCAATCGGGCAATGAGCAGTTCTTC.

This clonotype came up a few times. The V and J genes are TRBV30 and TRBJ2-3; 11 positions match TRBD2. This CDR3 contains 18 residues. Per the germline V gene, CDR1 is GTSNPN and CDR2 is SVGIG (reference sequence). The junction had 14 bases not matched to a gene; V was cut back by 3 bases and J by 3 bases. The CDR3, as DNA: TGTGCCTGGAGGGTGAGGTTTCTAGCGGGAGGTTGGACAGATACGCAGTATTTT. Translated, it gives CAWRVRFLAGGWTDTQYF.

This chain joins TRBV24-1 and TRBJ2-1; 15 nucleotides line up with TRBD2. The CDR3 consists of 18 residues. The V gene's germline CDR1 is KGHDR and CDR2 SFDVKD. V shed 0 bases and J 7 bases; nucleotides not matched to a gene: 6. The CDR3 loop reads CATSDLPGTSGRTNEQFF. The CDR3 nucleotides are TGTGCCACCAGTGATTTGCCCGGGACTAGCGGGAGGACTAATGAGCAGTTCTTC.

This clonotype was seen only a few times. The chain's CDR3 is CASSYSGPPNTEAFF. The DNA for the CDR3 is TGTGCCAGCAGTTACTCTGGACCCCCGAACACTGAAGCTTTCTTT. The J gene is TRBJ1-1, the V gene TRBV6-5; unclear D gene. The V gene's germline CDR1 is MNHEY and CDR2 SVGAGI. V was pared by 0 bases and J by 1 base, with 9 bases between. This CDR3 is 15 amino acids long.

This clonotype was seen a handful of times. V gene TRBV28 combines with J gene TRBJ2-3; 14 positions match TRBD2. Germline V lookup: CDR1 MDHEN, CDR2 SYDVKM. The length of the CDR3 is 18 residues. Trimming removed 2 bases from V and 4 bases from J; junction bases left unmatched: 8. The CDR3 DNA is TGTGCCAGCAGTTTACATCCTGGACTAGCGGGAGGTCCAGATACGCAGTATTTT. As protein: CASSLHPGLAGGPDTQYF. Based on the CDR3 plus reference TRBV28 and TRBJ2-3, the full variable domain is DVKVTQSSRYLVKRTGEKVFLECVQDMDHENMFWYRQDPGLGLRLIYFSYDVKMKEKGDIPEGYSVSREKKERFSLILESASTNQTSMYLCASSLHPGLAGGPDTQYFGPGTRLTVL.

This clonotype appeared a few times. The CDR3 DNA reads TGTGCCAGCAGTCCCGTCATCGGGGGTAAACTTGATCAGCCCCAGCATTTT. As protein: CASSPVIGGKLDQPQHF. The rearrangement joins TRBV28 to TRBJ1-5, with D possibly matching TRBD1 (5 bases). The CDR3 is 17 amino acids. Trimming shortened V by 5 bases and J by 5 bases, and 22 bases separated the two germline ends. Germline V gene data show CDR1 as MDHEN and CDR2 as SYDVKM.

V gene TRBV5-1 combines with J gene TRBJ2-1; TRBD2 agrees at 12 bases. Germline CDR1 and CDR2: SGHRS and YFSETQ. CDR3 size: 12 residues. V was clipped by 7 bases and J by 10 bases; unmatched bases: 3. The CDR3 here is CASGLAGNEQFF. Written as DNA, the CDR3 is TGCGCCAGCGGACTAGCGGGAAACGAGCAGTTCTTC.

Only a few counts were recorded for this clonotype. CDR3: CASSSTTSGGTYEQYV. The CDR3 region has the DNA TGTGCCAGCAGCTCAACGACTAGCGGAGGGACCTACGAGCAGTACGTC. The chain joins TRBV11-2 to TRBJ2-7; the match to TRBD2 covers 9 bases. The germline V gene has CDR1 SGHAT and CDR2 FQNNGV. The ends lost 4 bases at V and 2 bases at J; junction bases unmatched: 9. This CDR3 contains 16 residues.